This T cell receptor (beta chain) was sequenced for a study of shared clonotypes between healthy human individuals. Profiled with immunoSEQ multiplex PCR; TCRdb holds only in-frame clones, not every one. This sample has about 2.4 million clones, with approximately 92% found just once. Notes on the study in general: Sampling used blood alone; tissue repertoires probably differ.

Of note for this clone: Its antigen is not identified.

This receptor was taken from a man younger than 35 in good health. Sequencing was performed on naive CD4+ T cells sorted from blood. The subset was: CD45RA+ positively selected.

The CDR3 protein is CASSEPASGLNTGELFF. The CDR3 DNA is TGTGCCAGCAGTGAACCGGCTAGCGGGCTTAACACCGGGGAGCTGTTTTTT. The chain employs TRBV2 and TRBJ2-2; TRBD2 agrees at 8 bases. With 2 bases clipped from V and 2 bases from J, the junction kept 7 bases outside the gene matches. The germline V gene has CDR1 SNHLY and CDR2 FYNNEI. The CDR3 runs 17 residues. The full variable domain, rest sourced from reference TRBV2 and TRBJ2-2, is EPEVTQTPSHQVTQMGQEVILRCVPISNHLYFYWYRQILGQKVEFLVSFYNNEISEKSEIFDDQFSVERPDGSNFTLKIRSTKLEDSAMYFCASSEPASGLNTGELFFGEGSRLTVL.